Listed below are T cell receptor beta chains from one sample, sequenced in a study of OX40 agonist ivuxolimab in advanced cancers. The assay was immunoSEQ multiplex PCR, and TCRdb's table has in-frame clones only and misses some. Of approximately 50,000 clones listed, just under 80% are singletons. Here the sequenced sample was CD4+ or CD8+ T cells sorted from blood, taken in a trial of the OX40 agonist ivuxolimab. The receptors derive from an adult with an advanced solid tumor such as melanoma, head and neck, liver or kidney cancer. Both conserved end residues are part of each CDR3. D genes are given only for firm matches. Clone size is stated in some rows and not others, as once, few, many or a class when expanded.

clone_size j_call d_call v_call cdr3_aa cdr3_nt
- TRBJ2-5 - TRBV6-5 CASSYSAGQRLETQYF TGTGCCAGCAGTTACTCGGCGGGACAGAGGTTAGAGACCCAGTACTTC
- TRBJ2-1 - TRBV10-3 CAIRPDGYNEQFF TGTGCCATCAGACCGGACGGATACAATGAGCAGTTCTTC
- TRBJ2-1 - TRBV6-5 CASRITGSSYNEQFF TGTGCCAGCAGAATCACAGGAAGCTCCTACAATGAGCAGTTCTTC
once TRBJ2-1 TRBD1 TRBV6-5 CASSDGQVLPLFF TGTGCCAGCAGTGACGGACAGGTCCTTCCCCTGTTCTTC
once TRBJ2-2 - TRBV7-2 CASSRRPPNTGELFF TGTGCCAGCAGCCGACGCCCACCAAACACCGGGGAGCTGTTTTTT
- TRBJ1-5 - TRBV2 CASRGDRLNSNQPQHF TGTGCCAGCAGAGGGGACCGACTAAATAGCAATCAGCCCCAGCATTTT
- TRBJ1-5 - TRBV15 CATSRGREGQPQHF TGTGCCACCAGCAGAGGGCGGGAGGGGCAGCCCCAGCATTTT
- TRBJ2-1 - TRBV27 CASSFAYNEQFF TGTGCCAGCAGTTTTGCTTACAATGAGCAGTTCTTC
- TRBJ2-1 TRBD2 TRBV7-9 CASSLSGLAGPVSYNEQFF TGTGCCAGCAGCTTATCCGGTCTAGCGGGACCCGTCTCCTACAATGAGCAGTTCTTC
- TRBJ1-4 - TRBV9 CASSVALGGALKNEKLFF TGTGCCAGCAGCGTAGCTTTAGGGGGGGCTTTGAAAAATGAAAAACTGTTTTTT
- TRBJ2-7 TRBD1 TRBV7-2 CASKTGVSYEQYF TGTGCCAGCAAGACAGGGGTGTCCTACGAGCAGTACTTC
few TRBJ1-3 - TRBV9 CASSVEAGSRSGNTIYF TGTGCCAGCAGCGTAGAGGCAGGGAGTAGGTCTGGAAACACCATATATTTT
- TRBJ2-1 - TRBV19 CASKTRRERNEQFF TGTGCCAGTAAAACCCGACGGGAGCGGAATGAGCAGTTCTTC